Shown below are 27 T cell receptor beta chains from a single sample sequenced in a study of T cell repertoires in cytomegalovirus infection. TCRdb re-analysed the reads in MiXCR, keeping a single row per CDR3 protein. The data contain about 740,000 distinct CDR3 sequences, 35% to 40% of them seen just once; the ten biggest clones take up 2.8%. Source material: PBMCs. The receptors were sampled from a human donor in good health (CMV status not recorded). Some clones in this sample may be carry-over from other donors' samples.

This clonotype was counted only a few times. The chain recombines TRBV19 with TRBJ1-1; tentative D call: TRBD1 (6 bases). Trimming left V 5 bases short and J 2 bases short, with 15 bases between. Germline V gene sequence: CDR1 LNHDA, CDR2 SQIVND (reference sequence). The CDR3 runs to 15 residues. The CDR3 coding sequence is TGTGCCAGTAGTTCTCCCGGGACATATAACACTGAAGCTTTCTTT. It yields the protein CASSSPGTYNTEAFF.

This clonotype was recorded many times. The rearrangement joins TRBV12-3 or TRBV12-4 to TRBJ1-1; 8 nucleotides agree with TRBD1. The V gene end was trimmed by 6 bases and the J gene end by 14 bases; junction bases not matched to a gene: 20. The CDR3 is 15 residues long. CDR3 DNA: TGTGCCAGCAGGCCCGGACAGGGCGGTCCCCGAACCGACTTCTTT. This translates into CASRPGQGGPRTDFF.

The table lists this clonotype with many counts. This rearrangement joins TRBV7-2 to TRBJ2-7, with TRBD1 matching over 12 bases. The CDR3 is 16 amino acids. The V and J ends lost 5 bases and 2 bases, in that order; junction bases with no gene match: 7. Germline V gene data show CDR1 as SGHTA and CDR2 as FQGNSA. The chain's CDR3 is CASSGRDRGRPYEQYF. The CDR3 coding sequence is TGTGCCAGCAGCGGCCGGGACAGGGGGCGCCCCTACGAGCAGTACTTC.

This clonotype showed up just a few times. The chain has TRBV11-2 and TRBJ2-2; TRBD2 is a possible D gene (6 bases). V lost 5 bases to trimming and J lost 7 bases, with 14 bases between them. The CDR3 loop spans 14 amino acids. Germline V gene data show CDR1 as SGHAT and CDR2 as FQNNGV. CDR3 nucleotides: TGTGCCAGCAGCCTCCCGCCGGGGGTCGGGGAGCTGTTTTTT. This gives the protein CASSLPPGVGELFF. The complete variable domain, with remaining parts taken from reference TRBV11-2 and TRBJ2-2, reads EAGVAQSPRYKIIEKRQSVAFWCNPISGHATLYWYQQILGQGPKLLIQFQNNGVVDDSQLPKDRFSAERLKGVDSTLKIQPAKLEDSAVYLCASSLPPGVGELFFGEGSRLTVL.

This clonotype appeared many times. The rearrangement uses TRBV7-2 and TRBJ2-4; 12 positions agree with TRBD2. The CDR3 covers 19 residues. Unmatched junction bases numbered 8, after V lost 1 base and J lost 1 base. The germline CDR1 and CDR2 sequences are SGHTA and FQGNSA. In nucleotides, the CDR3 is TGTGCCAGCAGCTTAGGGCTAGCGGGAGGGGATGTCGCCAAAAACATTCAGTACTTC. Protein product: CASSLGLAGGDVAKNIQYF.

The chain uses TRBV27 and TRBJ2-7; TRBD1 matches 10 bases. Looked up from germline, CDR1 is MNHEY and CDR2 is SMNVEV (reference sequence). The CDR3 extends over 15 amino acids. Unmatched junction bases numbered 11, after V lost 5 bases and J lost 7 bases. The CDR3 sequence: CASSLWTGGGGEQYF. The CDR3, as DNA: TGTGCCAGCAGTCTATGGACAGGGGGGGGGGGGGAGCAGTACTTC.

This clonotype has more than one count but fewer than ten. The J gene is TRBJ2-6, the V gene TRBV20-1; 9 nucleotides align to TRBD1. After removal of 5 bases from V and 4 bases from J, the junction contained 9 bases not matched to a gene. This CDR3 has 16 amino acids. Germline CDR1 DFQATT, CDR2 SNEGSKA (reference sequence). The CDR3 nucleotides read TGCAGTGCTTTACAGGGGGCGATGATCGGGGCCAACGTCCTGACTTTC. Protein: CSALQGAMIGANVLTF.

This clonotype was seen only a few times. The chain uses TRBV20-1 and TRBJ1-5, with D perhaps matching TRBD1 (5 bases). The V end was cut by 3 bases, the J end by 5 bases, with 8 bases between. Germline values: CDR1 DFQATT, CDR2 SNEGSKA (reference sequence). This CDR3 spans 12 amino acids. This CDR3 is CSAREGDQPQHF. The CDR3 bases are TGCAGTGCTAGGGAAGGGGATCAGCCCCAGCATTTT.

This clonotype was observed a handful of times. V is TRBV6-5 and J is TRBJ2-3; 8 bases match TRBD2. Germline V gives CDR1 MNHEY, CDR2 SVGAGI. Trimming removed 2 bases from V and 6 bases from J; junction bases left unmatched: 7. The CDR3 loop spans 15 amino acids. The CDR3 is CASSYGGGLVDTQYF. As DNA, the CDR3 is TGTGCCAGCAGTTACGGCGGGGGGCTCGTGGATACGCAGTATTTT.

This chain links TRBV5-1 with TRBJ1-1; D is possibly TRBD1 (5 bases). The CDR3 sequence is 16 residues long. V lost 2 bases and J lost 0, with 14 bases in between. Germline values: CDR1 SGHRS, CDR2 YFSETQ. The CDR3 here is CASSFGPGGLNTEAFF. For the CDR3, the DNA is TGCGCCAGCAGCTTTGGCCCCGGGGGTCTGAACACTGAAGCTTTCTTT.

The chain combines TRBV28 with TRBJ2-3; D perhaps matches TRBD2 (5 bases). The V end was cut by 6 bases, the J end by 7 bases, with 20 bases between. Germline V gives CDR1 MDHEN, CDR2 SYDVKM. This CDR3 spans 15 amino acids. The CDR3 DNA sequence: TGTGCCAGCAGCCCGCCGCAGAGGGCCACGCATACGCAGTATTTT. It encodes CASSPPQRATHTQYF.

The chain uses TRBV7-8 and TRBJ2-5; D call uncertain. Looked up from germline, CDR1 is SGHVS and CDR2 is FQNEAQ. The CDR3 length is 14 residues. Trimming removed 0 bases at V and 2 bases at J, with 7 bases between. The DNA of the CDR3 is TGTGCCAGCAGCTTAGCCCACGGTCAAGAGACCCAGTACTTC. Its translation is CASSLAHGQETQYF.

The chain recombines TRBV27 with TRBJ1-6, with 7 positions matching TRBD1. V lost 5 bases to trimming and J lost 4 bases; unmatched junction nucleotides: 17. Per germline, CDR1 MNHEY and CDR2 SMNVEV (reference sequence). CDR3 length equals 19 residues. CDR3 protein: CASSQTGQANRAYNSPLHF. CDR3 coding DNA: TGTGCCAGCAGTCAAACCGGACAGGCGAATCGGGCTTATAATTCACCCCTCCACTTT.

This clonotype was counted between two and nine times. The chain links TRBV20-1 to TRBJ1-1; tentative D call: TRBD1 (6 bases). The CDR3 loop spans 14 amino acids. V shed 2 bases and J shed 1 base, with 11 bases lying between them. Germline CDR1 is DFQATT and CDR2 is SNEGSKA (reference sequence). CDR3 in amino acids: CSARQQGGNTEAFF. As DNA, the CDR3 is TGCAGTGCTAGACAACAGGGAGGGAACACTGAAGCTTTCTTT.

This clonotype is a singleton in its sample. This rearrangement joins TRBV7-9 to TRBJ1-1, with D perhaps TRBD1 (5 bases). This CDR3 region has 13 residues. CDR1 and CDR2 from the germline V gene are SEHNR and FQNEAQ (reference sequence). With 6 bases removed from V and 7 bases from J, the gap between germline ends came to 15 bases. The CDR3 bases are TGTGCCAGCAGTTATGAGGGAGGGGTTGAAGCTTTCTTT. Translated, it gives CASSYEGGVEAFF.

This clonotype occurred many times. J is TRBJ1-2 and V is TRBV7-8; D call uncertain. The V gene lost 5 bases and the J gene lost 2 bases, with 9 bases spanning the gap. Per the germline V gene, CDR1 is SGHVS and CDR2 is FQNEAQ. The CDR3 has 13 amino acids. CDR3 coding DNA: TGTGCCAGCAGCCCCGACCTGAACTATGGCTACACCTTC. It specifies CASSPDLNYGYTF.

This chain joins TRBV6-6 and TRBJ1-2, with 11 positions matching TRBD1. CDR3 length: 17 amino acids. Germline CDR1 reads MNHNY; CDR2 reads SVGAGI (reference sequence). Trimming cost V 6 bases and J 2 bases; bases outside gene matches: 11. The CDR3 region has the DNA TGTGCCAGCAGCCCCCCACCCGGACAGGGGGCGAACTATGGCTACACCTTC. This sequence encodes CASSPPPGQGANYGYTF.

This clonotype was recorded at least ten times. The chain employs TRBV12-3 or TRBV12-4 and TRBJ2-1; TRBD2 matches at 7 bases. Trimming cost V 7 bases and J 4 bases; bases outside gene matches: 7. This CDR3 comprises 14 residues. The CDR3 DNA follows: TGTGCCAGCAAATTAGACGGGGGGTACAATGAGCAGTTCTTC. It yields the protein CASKLDGGYNEQFF.

This sequence joins TRBV29-1 and TRBJ2-3; 13 bases map to TRBD2. Germline-derived CDR1 and CDR2 are SQVTM and ANQGSEA. The CDR3 loop spans 14 amino acids. With V trimmed by 8 bases and J by 2 bases, 4 bases remained unmatched. CDR3 nucleotide sequence: TGCAGCACGACTAGCGGGGGGCTCACAGATACGCAGTATTTT. This translates into CSTTSGGLTDTQYF.

The CDR3 loop reads CASSFGGSTGELFF. The CDR3 DNA follows: TGTGCCAGCAGCTTCGGCGGGAGCACCGGGGAGCTGTTTTTT. The rearrangement joins TRBV7-2 to TRBJ2-2; 7 bases are shared with TRBD2. V lost 3 bases and J lost 4; bases outside the gene matches: 2. The CDR3 runs to 14 residues. Germline V CDR1 and CDR2: SGHTA, FQGNSA. Complete variable domain (other parts from reference TRBV7-2 and TRBJ2-2): GAGVSQSPSNKVTEKGKDVELRCDPISGHTALYWYRQSLGQGLEFLIYFQGNSAPDKSGLPSDRFSAERTGGSVSTLTIQRTQQEDSAVYLCASSFGGSTGELFFGEGSRLTVL.

This chain uses TRBV20-1 with TRBJ2-3, with 7 positions matching TRBD1. The CDR3 has 16 amino acids. Germline trimming cut 7 bases from V and 2 bases from J; bases unmatched to any gene: 15. From germline, CDR1 is DFQATT and CDR2 SNEGSKA (reference sequence). CDR3 region: CSGSLSPTGFTDTQYF. The CDR3 DNA follows: TGCAGTGGGTCATTATCTCCGACAGGGTTCACAGATACGCAGTATTTT.

The chain joins TRBV4-1 to TRBJ1-4; D gene uncertain. The V gene lost 1 base and the J gene lost 10 bases, with 16 bases spanning the gap. Germline CDR1 is MGHRA and CDR2 is YSYEKL. The CDR3 has 15 amino acids. CDR3 loop: CASSQAWMGVGKLFF. Here the CDR3 DNA reads TGCGCCAGCAGCCAAGCGTGGATGGGTGTGGGAAAACTGTTTTTT.

This clonotype was detected a few times. J is TRBJ1-5 and V is TRBV12-3 or TRBV12-4; 8 nucleotides line up with TRBD1. V was pared by 3 bases and J by 0 bases, with 7 bases of the junction left unmatched. CDR3 length equals 17 residues. DNA for the CDR3: TGTGCCAGCAGTTTGCCCGGGACAGGCGCTAGCAATCAGCCCCAGCATTTT. Protein product: CASSLPGTGASNQPQHF.

This clonotype has ten or more counts. This chain joins TRBV27 and TRBJ2-2; perhaps TRBD1 as D (5 bases). Trimming removed 6 bases from V and 2 bases from J, with 10 bases in between. The CDR3 runs 14 residues. The germline gives CDR1 MNHEY, CDR2 SMNVEV (reference sequence). DNA of the CDR3: TGTGCCAGCAGGACGACAGCCAACACCGGGGAGCTGTTTTTT. Its protein product is CASRTTANTGELFF.

This clonotype was counted between two and nine times. The chain couples TRBV12-3 or TRBV12-4 to TRBJ2-3; 15 bases are a match to TRBD2. J lost 1 base, V lost 5 bases, and 7 bases had no gene match. The CDR3 length is 18 residues. The CDR3 region has the DNA TGTGCCAGCAGTCCCCTGGGACTAGCGGGAGGCGGCACAGATACGCAGTATTTT. Protein: CASSPLGLAGGGTDTQYF.

The chain has TRBV28 and TRBJ1-4; D unclear. The CDR3 length is 12 residues. V dropped 4 bases and J dropped 8 bases, with 8 bases sitting between them. CDR1 and CDR2 (germline): MDHEN, SYDVKM. CDR3 region: CASSWRLEKLFF. CDR3 DNA: TGTGCCAGCAGTTGGCGCTTAGAAAAACTGTTTTTT.

The chain joins TRBV7-8 to TRBJ1-4, with 11 nucleotides matching TRBD1. Germline assignment: CDR1 SGHVS and CDR2 FQNEAQ. After removal of 2 bases from V and 0 bases from J, the junction contained 2 bases not matched to a gene. This CDR3 contains 17 residues. The CDR3, as DNA: TGTGCCAGCAGCTTAAGGGACAGGGGGGCAACTAATGAAAAACTGTTTTTT. This gives the protein CASSLRDRGATNEKLFF.